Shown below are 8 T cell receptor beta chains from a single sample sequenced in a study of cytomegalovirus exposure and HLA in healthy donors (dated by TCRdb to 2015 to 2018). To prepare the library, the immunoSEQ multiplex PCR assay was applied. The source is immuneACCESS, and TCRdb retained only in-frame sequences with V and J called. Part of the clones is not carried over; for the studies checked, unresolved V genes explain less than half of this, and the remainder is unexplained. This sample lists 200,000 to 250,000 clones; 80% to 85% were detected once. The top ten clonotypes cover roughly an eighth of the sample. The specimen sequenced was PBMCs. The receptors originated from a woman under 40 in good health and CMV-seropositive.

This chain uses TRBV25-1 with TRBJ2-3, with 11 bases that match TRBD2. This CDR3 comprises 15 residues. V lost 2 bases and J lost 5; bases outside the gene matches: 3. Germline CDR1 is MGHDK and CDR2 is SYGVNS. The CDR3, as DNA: TGTGCCAGCAGTGAACTACTAGCGGGAGTAGATACGCAGTATTTT. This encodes CASSELLAGVDTQYF.

CDR3 DNA sequence: TGTGCCAGCAGCTTCCCAATCCAAGAGACCCAGTACTTC. Amino acid sequence: CASSFPIQETQYF. This chain joins TRBV7-9 and TRBJ2-5; D not certain. The V gene lost 3 bases and the J gene lost 1 base, with 6 bases spanning the gap. This CDR3 is built from 13 residues. In germline, CDR1 is SEHNR, CDR2 FQNEAQ (reference sequence).

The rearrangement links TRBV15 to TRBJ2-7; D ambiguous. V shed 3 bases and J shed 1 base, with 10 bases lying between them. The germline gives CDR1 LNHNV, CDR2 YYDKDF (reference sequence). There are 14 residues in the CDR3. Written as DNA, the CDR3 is TGTGCCACCAGCAGGGGGTTTCGATCCTACGAGCAGTACTTC. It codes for CATSRGFRSYEQYF. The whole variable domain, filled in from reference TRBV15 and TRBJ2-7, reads DAMVIQNPRYQVTQFGKPVTLSCSQTLNHNVMYWYQQKSSQAPKLLFHYYDKDFNNEADTPDNFQSRRPNTSFCFLDIRSPGLGDTAMYLCATSRGFRSYEQYFGPGTRLTVT.

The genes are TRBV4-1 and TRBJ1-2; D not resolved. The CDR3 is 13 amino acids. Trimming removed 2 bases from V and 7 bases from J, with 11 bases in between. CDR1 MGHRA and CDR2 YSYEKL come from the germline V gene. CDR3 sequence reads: CASSQLLVGGYTF. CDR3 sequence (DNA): TGCGCCAGCAGCCAACTTTTGGTGGGTGGCTACACCTTC.

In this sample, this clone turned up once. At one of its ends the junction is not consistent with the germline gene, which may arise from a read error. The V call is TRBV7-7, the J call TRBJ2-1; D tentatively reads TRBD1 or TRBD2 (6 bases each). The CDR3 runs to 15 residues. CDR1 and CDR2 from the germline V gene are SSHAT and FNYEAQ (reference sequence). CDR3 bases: TGTGCTAGCAGCCCCGGGCCTGGGGGGCTCAATGAGCAGTTCTTC. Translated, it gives CASSPGPGGLNEQFF.

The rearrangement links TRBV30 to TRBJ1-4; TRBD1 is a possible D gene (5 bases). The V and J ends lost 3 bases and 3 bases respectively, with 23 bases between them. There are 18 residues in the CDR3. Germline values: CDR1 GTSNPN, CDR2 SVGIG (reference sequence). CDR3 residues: CAWRGPPGMPGANEKLFF. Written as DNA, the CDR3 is TGTGCCTGGAGAGGCCCCCCAGGGATGCCGGGGGCTAATGAAAAACTGTTTTTT.

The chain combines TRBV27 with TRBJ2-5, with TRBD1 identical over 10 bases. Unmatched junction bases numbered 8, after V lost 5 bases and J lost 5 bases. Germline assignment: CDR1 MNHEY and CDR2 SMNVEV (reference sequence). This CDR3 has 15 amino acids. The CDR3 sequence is CASSKGQGRVETQYF. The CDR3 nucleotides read TGTGCCAGCAGTAAGGGACAGGGGAGGGTCGAGACCCAGTACTTC.

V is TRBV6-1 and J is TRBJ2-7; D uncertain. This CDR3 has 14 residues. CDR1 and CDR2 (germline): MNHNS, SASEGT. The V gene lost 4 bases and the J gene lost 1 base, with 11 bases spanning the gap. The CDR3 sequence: CASSAPSRSYEQYF. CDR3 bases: TGTGCCAGCAGTGCACCATCTAGGTCCTACGAGCAGTACTTC.